This T cell receptor (beta chain) was captured by sequencing in a study of T cell responses to AZD1222 COVID-19 vaccine. Researchers grouped second doses given at about 4 or about 12 weeks into one pool. The repertoire was sequenced with immunoSEQ multiplex PCR; TCRdb's copy has only in-frame clones and lacks some. The repertoire holds 250,000 to 300,000 clones, with approximately 94% as singletons. With respect to this clone: Its antigen is undetermined.

Whole-study findings and limits: Researchers report vaccine-associated CD4 TCRs spanning spike, with dominance at 160-218 and 743-854. Donor demographics were predominantly white British with a female majority; clonal diversity may be underestimated.

The CDR3 runs 16 residues. CDR1 and CDR2 (germline): MNHEY, SMNVEV (reference sequence). V gave up 6 bases and J gave up 6 bases, with 22 bases separating them. Sequences were derived from peripheral blood, sampled 28 days after the second AZD1222 dose. This chain joins TRBV27 and TRBJ2-3; D is perhaps TRBD2 (6 bases). This sequence originates from an adult who received the AZD1222 COVID-19 vaccine. CDR3 coding DNA: TGTGCCAGCAGCCCCAACTGGCGGCGCCGGGAGGATACGCAGTATTTT. Protein sequence: CASSPNWRRREDTQYF.